The rows below give T cell receptor beta chains drawn from one sample of a study of T cell responses to AZD1222 COVID-19 vaccine. TCRdb's copy holds only in-frame clones and misses some; the assay was immunoSEQ multiplex PCR. The repertoire consists of about 81,000 clones, with approximately 90% occurring once and the leading ten covering 8%. The input for sequencing was peripheral blood, taken 28 days after the second AZD1222 dose. The receptors were sampled from an adult who received the AZD1222 COVID-19 vaccine. CDR3s leave out the opening cysteine and the closing phenylalanine or tryptophan.

V gene: TRBV5-4
CDR3 protein: ASSYGLSYSTDTQY

V gene: TRBV19
CDR3 protein: ASIEQGGKAEAF

V gene: TRBV5-4
CDR3 protein: ASSLQGSSETQY

V gene: TRBV6-5
CDR3 protein: ASRSPDGNYGYT

V gene: TRBV10-2
CDR3 protein: ASRESGGKTGFEQF

V gene: TRBV18
CDR3 protein: ASSPGTNEKLF

V gene: TRBV28
CDR3 protein: ASSRTSGSLEQY

V gene: TRBV19
CDR3 protein: ASSIWLAGGSGELF

V gene: TRBV18
CDR3 protein: ASSPQSVSPNYGYT

V gene: TRBV28
CDR3 protein: ASSLWGGQYNEQF

V gene: TRBV29-1
CDR3 protein: SATYGPSGNTIY

V gene: TRBV30
CDR3 protein: AWSPRVGEKLF

V gene: TRBV12-3/TRBV12-4
CDR3 protein: ASSFSAGGEY

V gene: TRBV3-1/TRBV3-2
CDR3 protein: ASSLTGVNTEAF

V gene: TRBV19
CDR3 protein: ASSPRGYNEQF

V gene: TRBV2
CDR3 protein: ASRAGPGSETQY

V gene: TRBV27
CDR3 protein: ASSLRASGRSYNEQF

V gene: TRBV29-1
CDR3 protein: SVEEGARNTEAF

V gene: TRBV19
CDR3 protein: ASSILGGLNEQY

V gene: TRBV6-5
CDR3 protein: ASDTGNGVKLF

V gene: TRBV7-2
CDR3 protein: ASSFTGPHSNQPQH

V gene: TRBV9
CDR3 protein: ASSGTGTGITDTQY

V gene: TRBV28
CDR3 protein: ASTSGIAAF

V gene: TRBV12-3/TRBV12-4
CDR3 protein: ASSLGPGGEAF

V gene: TRBV30
CDR3 protein: AWSVLRKWERRYEQY

V gene: TRBV9
CDR3 protein: ASSALASGETQY

V gene: TRBV4-2
CDR3 protein: ASSQNARTAGLRYEQY

V gene: TRBV5-8
CDR3 protein: ASSFSEAYGYT

V gene: TRBV28
CDR3 protein: ASSRDRGLGQPQH

V gene: TRBV12-3/TRBV12-4
CDR3 protein: ASSFGRHETQY

V gene: TRBV7-3
CDR3 protein: ASSSTSSGANVLT

V gene: TRBV12-3/TRBV12-4
CDR3 protein: ASTPGLANEQF

V gene: TRBV11-2
CDR3 protein: ASSPSVAGVETQY

V gene: TRBV11-2
CDR3 protein: ASSSFYEQY

V gene: TRBV4-1
CDR3 protein: ASSRSPTGNTEAF

V gene: TRBV3-1/TRBV3-2
CDR3 protein: ASSHSAPNEKLF

V gene: TRBV2
CDR3 protein: ASTGQGAVEQF

V gene: TRBV14
CDR3 protein: ASSQDLGKAGEAF

V gene: TRBV7-9
CDR3 protein: ASSQKYRLAGVSDTQY